This TCR beta chain was sequenced in a study of metastatic and nonmetastatic thyroid tumors. Looking at the study overall: Repertoires were compared across blood and tumor or nodule tissue from malignant and benign thyroid patients. General study findings and limits: Within blood and tumor, benign nodules reportedly had significantly lower TCR beta diversity than malignant thyroid tumors did.

The V end lost 6 bases, the J end lost 7 bases, and 10 bases lay between the germline ends. CDR3 length equals 13 residues. Germline CDR1 and CDR2: MNHNS and SASEGT. TCRdb reprocessed the PCR reads using MiXCR. Here the sample spans about 92,000 clones, approximately 15% being singletons. All patients were untreated before thyroid surgery. In this sample, this clone turned up many times. Its antigen is still unknown. The same CDR3 can be traced to other DNA sequences in this sample. Specimen: blood. J is TRBJ1-6 and V is TRBV6-1; tentatively, D is TRBD1 (5 bases). The receptor comes from a female donor with papillary thyroid cancer or a benign thyroid nodule (not recorded which). Some clones in this sample may be carry-over from other donors' samples. CDR3 bases: TGTGCCAGCAGGGGGGACGGCAATTCACCCCTCCACTTT. Protein sequence: CASRGDGNSPLHF.